Listed here are 30 T cell receptor beta chains from one sample, sequenced in a study of control samples from healthy donors and cancer patients. Measured with immunoSEQ multiplex PCR; TCRdb has only the in-frame clones, and not every one. In the table there are 76,000 or so clones, under 90% of which are singletons. Sequenced input: PBMCs. These receptors all stem from a woman in her fifties or sixties with colorectal cancer.

A single count supports this clone. The genes are TRBV6-2 or TRBV6-3 and TRBJ1-4; D is unclear. The CDR3 length is 16 residues. Trimming took 0 bases from V and 0 from J, leaving 8 bases between them. Germline CDR1 reads MNHEY; CDR2 reads SVGEGT. CDR3 region: CASSYSGDSTNEKLFF. The CDR3 DNA reads TGTGCCAGCAGTTACTCTGGAGATTCAACTAATGAAAAACTGTTTTTT.

V and J are TRBV6-5 and TRBJ1-5; 8 bases are shared with TRBD1. Germline V lookup: CDR1 MNHEY, CDR2 SVGAGI. The CDR3 has 14 amino acids. The V gene end was trimmed by 10 bases and the J gene end by 0 bases; junction bases not matched to a gene: 5. The CDR3 spells CATDRAFSNQPQHF. The CDR3 bases are TGTGCCACGGACAGGGCCTTTAGCAATCAGCCCCAGCATTTT.

The J gene is TRBJ1-3, the V gene TRBV28; possible D gene TRBD1, 5 bases. CDR1 and CDR2 from the germline V gene are MDHEN and SYDVKM. Trimming stripped 7 bases from V and 4 bases from J, with 17 bases between. The CDR3 sequence is 15 residues long. CDR3 nucleotides: TGTGCCAGCACCTATTACGGGGGAGAAGGAAACACCATATATTTT. Protein: CASTYYGGEGNTIYF. Looking up the rest from reference TRBV28 and TRBJ1-3 gives the full variable domain: DVKVTQSSRYLVKRTGEKVFLECVQDMDHENMFWYRQDPGLGLRLIYFSYDVKMKEKGDIPEGYSVSREKKERFSLILESASTNQTSMYLCASTYYGGEGNTIYFGEGSWLTVV.

This clone turned up a few times. This chain links TRBV19 with TRBJ1-5, with 7 bases that match TRBD1. J gave up 9 bases and V 7 bases, and 12 bases lay outside the gene matches. The CDR3 consists of 14 residues. Germline V gene lookup returns CDR1 LNHDA and CDR2 SQIVND (reference sequence). CDR3 DNA: TGTGCCAGTACCGAGAAGACAGGGTCGGGGCCCCAGCATTTT. Its protein product is CASTEKTGSGPQHF.

V is TRBV21-1 and J is TRBJ2-3; the table names TRBD1, a call not compared with the DNA. TRBV21-1 is deemed a pseudogene. CDR3 length: 13 amino acids. CDR3 loop: CASSKTCTDAQYF. The CDR3 coding sequence is TGTGCCAGCAGCAAAACGTGCACAGATGCGCAGTATTTT.

The chain links TRBV18 to TRBJ1-1; D gene unclear. With 3 bases removed from V and 1 base from J, the gap between germline ends came to 6 bases. CDR3 length: 13 amino acids. CDR1 KGHSH and CDR2 LQKENI come from the germline V gene. The DNA of the CDR3 is TGTGCCAGCTCACCGGGAGGGAACACTGAAGCTTTCTTT. Amino acid sequence: CASSPGGNTEAFF.

Concerning this clone: This CDR3 is also generated by other DNA sequences in the sample. The rearrangement links TRBV6-1 to TRBJ2-7; D call uncertain. V dropped 3 bases and J dropped 0 bases, with 15 bases sitting between them. CDR1 MNHNS and CDR2 SASEGT come from the germline V gene. There are 16 residues in the CDR3. The CDR3: CASSEARSGISYEQYV. The CDR3 DNA is TGTGCCAGCAGTGAGGCGCGTTCGGGTATCTCCTACGAGCAGTACGTC.

This clone was found once. The chain is built from TRBV18 and TRBJ2-3; TRBD2 matches 9 bases. The CDR3 is 16 amino acids. Germline loops: CDR1 KGHSH, CDR2 LQKENI. Germline trimming cut 1 base from V and 3 bases from J; bases unmatched to any gene: 5. The CDR3, as DNA: TGTGCCAGCTCACCACAAGAGCGGGGGGTTACAGATACGCAGTATTTT. Translating gives CASSPQERGVTDTQYF.

The chain carries TRBV6-5 and TRBJ2-5, with D possibly matching TRBD1 (5 bases). Trimming shortened V by 6 bases and J by 2 bases, and 10 bases separated the two germline ends. From germline, CDR1 is MNHEY and CDR2 SVGAGI. This CDR3 contains 13 residues. The CDR3 region has the DNA TGTGCCAGCAGGCCCGACAGTCAAGAGACCCAGTACTTC. It is translated as CASRPDSQETQYF.

V is TRBV18 and J is TRBJ1-5, with a possible D match to TRBD1 (5 bases). The V gene's germline CDR1 is KGHSH and CDR2 LQKENI. Trimming removed 3 bases from V and 0 bases from J, with 6 bases in between. This CDR3 comprises 14 residues. CDR3 DNA sequence: TGTGCCAGCTCACCTGACAGTAGCAATCAGCCCCAGCATTTT. Encoded protein: CASSPDSSNQPQHF. The full variable domain, rest sourced from reference TRBV18 and TRBJ1-5, is NAGVMQNPRHLVRRRGQEARLRCSPMKGHSHVYWYRQLPEEGLKFMVYLQKENIIDESGMPKERFSAEFPKEGPSILRIQQVVRGDSAAYFCASSPDSSNQPQHFGDGTRLSIL.

The gene calls are TRBV30 and TRBJ2-3, with no clear D. Trimming removed 0 bases from V and 2 bases from J, with 6 bases in between. The CDR3 contains 13 residues. Per germline, CDR1 GTSNPN and CDR2 SVGIG (reference sequence). The CDR3 here is CAWSVTHTDTQYF. CDR3 nucleotide sequence: TGTGCCTGGAGTGTGACCCACACAGATACGCAGTATTTT.

The chain links TRBV7-3 to TRBJ2-3, with a weak D call TRBD2 (7 bases). Germline-derived CDR1 and CDR2 are SGHTA and FQGTGA. The CDR3 has 15 residues. V lost 0 bases to trimming and J lost 5 bases, with 12 bases between them. As DNA, the CDR3 is TGTGCCAGCAGCTTAACCGGGGGGCCGGGAGATACGCAGTATTTT. It codes for CASSLTGGPGDTQYF.

The chain couples TRBV5-6 to TRBJ2-6; TRBD2 might be the D (5 bases). The V gene's germline CDR1 is SGHDT and CDR2 YYEEEE. Trimming pared 1 base from V and 0 bases from J, leaving 11 bases between. This CDR3 region has 17 residues. CDR3 protein: CASSLRDMYSGANVLTF. DNA for the CDR3: TGTGCCAGCAGCTTGCGGGATATGTACTCTGGGGCCAACGTCCTGACTTTC.

CDR3 residues: CASSLADRGNTEAFF. CDR3 coding DNA: TGTGCCAGCAGCTTAGCGGACAGGGGGAACACTGAAGCTTTCTTT. V gene TRBV7-8 combines with J gene TRBJ1-1; the match to TRBD1 covers 9 bases. There are 15 residues in the CDR3. Germline V gene lookup returns CDR1 SGHVS and CDR2 FQNEAQ. V dropped 0 bases and J dropped 1; count of bases not matched to a gene: 0.

The chain joins TRBV6-4 to TRBJ1-5; 7 nucleotides match TRBD1. The CDR3 extends over 13 amino acids. From germline, CDR1 is MRHNA and CDR2 SNTAGT. J gave up 6 bases and V 6 bases, and 5 bases lay outside the gene matches. In DNA, the CDR3 is TGTGCCAGCAGCAGGGACAGCGGTCAGCCCCAGCATTTT. It specifies CASSRDSGQPQHF.

The gene calls are TRBV24-1 and TRBJ1-2; D is ambiguous. Germline CDR1 reads KGHDR; CDR2 reads SFDVKD. This CDR3 has 14 residues. V lost 0 bases, J lost 4 bases, and 8 bases lay in between. The CDR3 loop reads CATSDLTAAYGYTF. CDR3 sequence (DNA): TGTGCCACCAGTGATTTGACAGCGGCCTATGGCTACACCTTC.

The chain couples TRBV14 to TRBJ1-5; 7 bases agree with TRBD1. Germline assignment: CDR1 SGHDN and CDR2 FVKESK. The CDR3 spans 14 residues. Unmatched junction bases numbered 0, after V lost 2 bases and J lost 2 bases. CDR3: CASSQTGGNQPQHF. CDR3 in DNA: TGTGCCAGCAGCCAAACAGGGGGCAATCAGCCCCAGCATTTT.

V is TRBV11-1 and J is TRBJ1-2, with D possibly matching TRBD1 (5 bases). The CDR3 length is 14 residues. Trimming removed 5 bases at V and 2 bases at J, with 12 bases between. Germline CDR1 is SGHAT and CDR2 is FQDESV (reference sequence). The CDR3 bases are TGTGCCAGCAGCCGGTACGACAGAAACTATGGCTACACCTTC. Protein product: CASSRYDRNYGYTF.

DNA of the CDR3: TGTGCCAGCAGCCCCCAGGGATTTCAGAATCAGCCCCAGCATTTT. Its protein is CASSPQGFQNQPQHF. The V call is TRBV7-6, the J call TRBJ1-5; maybe TRBD1 (5 bases). Between the trimmed V and J ends, which lost 5 bases and 4 bases, there was a span of 15 bases. The CDR3 runs 15 residues. The germline V gene encodes CDR1 SGHVS and CDR2 FNYEAQ.

The chain links TRBV2 to TRBJ1-1; unclear D gene. V lost 4 bases, J lost 3 bases, and 9 bases lay in between. The CDR3 consists of 13 residues. Germline lookup yields CDR1 SNHLY and CDR2 FYNNEI. This CDR3 reads CASSGEGHTEAFF. In DNA form, the CDR3 reads TGTGCCAGCAGTGGGGAGGGTCACACTGAAGCTTTCTTT.

This chain connects TRBV28 to TRBJ1-2, with TRBD1 identical over 10 bases. CDR3 length: 12 residues. Trimming removed 11 bases from V and 7 bases from J; junction bases left unmatched: 7. The V gene's germline CDR1 is MDHEN and CDR2 SYDVKM. In DNA, the CDR3 is TGTGCCGGAAGACAGGGGGCGGGTGGCTACACCTTC. This gives the protein CAGRQGAGGYTF.

V usage is TRBV5-8 and J usage is TRBJ2-3, with 13 bases fitting TRBD2. Germline V gene sequence: CDR1 SGHTS, CDR2 YDEGEE. CDR3 length: 17 residues. The junction had 7 bases not matched to a gene; V was cut back by 0 bases and J by 6 bases. The CDR3 protein is CASSLEGTSGEGDTQYF. The CDR3 nucleotides are TGTGCCAGCAGCTTGGAGGGGACTAGCGGGGAAGGTGATACGCAGTATTTT.

This chain links TRBV27 with TRBJ1-2, with 9 positions matching TRBD1. Looked up from germline, CDR1 is MNHEY and CDR2 is SMNVEV (reference sequence). This CDR3 is 15 amino acids long. V lost 4 bases and J lost 7; bases outside the gene matches: 10. The CDR3 DNA reads as TGTGCCAGCAGTTCCATGGGGGGACAGGGAGGTGGCTACACCTTC. Amino acids: CASSSMGGQGGGYTF.

V usage is TRBV5-1 and J usage is TRBJ2-5, with 10 bases matching TRBD1. CDR1 and CDR2 (germline): SGHRS, YFSETQ. The V gene end was trimmed by 4 bases and the J gene end by 5 bases; junction bases not matched to a gene: 5. This CDR3 contains 14 residues. CDR3: CASSLTGGGETQYF. The CDR3 coding sequence is TGCGCCAGCAGCCTGACAGGGGGCGGGGAGACCCAGTACTTC. Full variable domain (missing parts from reference TRBV5-1 and TRBJ2-5): KAGVTQTPRYLIKTRGQQVTLSCSPISGHRSVSWYQQTPGQGLQFLFEYFSETQRNKGNFPGRFSGRQFSNSRSEMNVSTLELGDSALYLCASSLTGGGETQYFGPGTRLLVL.

The chain is built from TRBV10-1 and TRBJ2-2, with D unresolved. In germline, CDR1 is WNHNN, CDR2 SYGVQD (reference sequence). Trimming took 0 bases from V and 7 from J, leaving 6 bases between them. The length of the CDR3 is 13 residues. The CDR3 reads CASSESELGELFF. The CDR3 nucleotides read TGCGCCAGCAGTGAGTCCGAGCTCGGGGAGCTGTTTTTT.

The chain is built from TRBV6-5 and TRBJ1-5; 7 positions agree with TRBD1. In germline, CDR1 is MNHEY, CDR2 SVGAGI. The CDR3 is 14 residues long. V lost 2 bases and J lost 6; bases outside the gene matches: 4. CDR3 protein: CASSYRTGGQPQHF. CDR3 bases: TGTGCCAGCAGTTACCGGACAGGTGGTCAGCCCCAGCATTTT.

The chain uses TRBV4-1 and TRBJ2-5, with TRBD2 matching 10 bases. Trimming took 5 bases from V and 0 from J; bases not matched to a gene: 3. In germline, CDR1 is MGHRA, CDR2 YSYEKL. The CDR3 contains 15 residues. The CDR3 is CASSDGLADQETQYF. The CDR3 bases are TGCGCCAGCAGCGACGGACTAGCGGACCAAGAGACCCAGTACTTC.

The chain links TRBV5-8 to TRBJ1-1; a possible D gene is TRBD1 (5 bases). The ends were cut back, 2 bases at V and 4 bases at J, with 12 bases in the middle. CDR1 is SGHTS and CDR2 is YDEGEE in the germline V gene. CDR3 length: 14 amino acids. CDR3 in DNA: TGTGCCAGCAGCTTTCCGGCAGGGATCACTGAAGCTTTCTTT. It yields the protein CASSFPAGITEAFF. Full variable domain (rest looked up from reference TRBV5-8 and TRBJ1-1): EAGVTQSPTHLIKTRGQQATLRCSPISGHTSVYWYQQALGLGLQFLLWYDEGEERNRGNFPPRFSGRQFPNYSSELNVNALELEDSALYLCASSFPAGITEAFFGQGTRLTVV.

The chain has TRBV3-1 (or the pseudogene TRBV3-2) and TRBJ1-5; TRBD1 might be the D (6 bases). The CDR3 runs 15 residues. CDR1 LGHDT and CDR2 YNNKEL come from the germline V gene (reference sequence). V dropped 1 base and J dropped 4 bases, with 11 bases sitting between them. CDR3 nucleotides: TGTGCCAGCAGCCAAGCGGGAGGGGGTAATCAGCCCCAGCATTTT. It encodes CASSQAGGGNQPQHF.

The chain combines TRBV6-7 with TRBJ1-2; D not certain. TRBV6-7 is an ORF; its function is uncertain. This CDR3 has 14 amino acids. The V end lost 2 bases, the J end lost 5 bases, and 12 bases lay between the germline ends. CDR3 amino acids: CASSYIRGCYGYTF. The CDR3 nucleotides read TGTGCCAGCAGTTACATTCGGGGATGTTATGGCTACACCTTC.